These T cell receptor beta chains were read from a single sample in a study of cytomegalovirus exposure and HLA in healthy donors. Data came from immunoSEQ multiplex PCR; TCRdb stores just in-frame clones and leaves some out. In the table there are over 150,000 clones, roughly 79% of which are singletons. The sequenced material came from PBMCs. The receptor set was obtained from a woman between 50 and 59 years old in good health and CMV-seropositive. Each CDR3 is given with its conserved first and last residue. The D gene is left open where the match is weak. Part of the rows lack a size; the others show once, few, many or a class for expanded clones.

d_call: TRBD1; cdr3_length: 14; clone_size: NA; j_call: TRBJ2-5; v_call: TRBV28; cdr3_aa: CASSLGTGRETQYF; cdr3_nt: TGTGCCAGCAGTTTAGGGACAGGGCGAGAGACCCAGTACTTC
d_call: TRBD1; cdr3_length: 14; clone_size: NA; j_call: TRBJ1-4; v_call: TRBV19; cdr3_aa: CASSPTGGNEKLFF; cdr3_nt: TGTGCCAGTAGTCCGACAGGGGGGAATGAAAAACTGTTTTTT
d_call: TRBD1; cdr3_length: 12; clone_size: NA; j_call: TRBJ1-1; v_call: TRBV2; cdr3_aa: CVSSFRDSEAFF; cdr3_nt: TGTGTCAGCAGCTTCCGGGACAGTGAAGCTTTCTTT
d_call: NA; cdr3_length: 15; clone_size: NA; j_call: TRBJ2-7; v_call: TRBV7-6; cdr3_aa: CASSLVGGLSYEQYF; cdr3_nt: TGTGCCAGCAGCTTAGTCGGGGGGCTCTCCTACGAGCAGTACTTC
d_call: NA; cdr3_length: 14; clone_size: NA; j_call: TRBJ1-2; v_call: TRBV7-2; cdr3_aa: CASSPDSIIKGYTF; cdr3_nt: TGTGCCAGCAGCCCTGACAGTATTATCAAGGGCTACACCTTC
d_call: NA; cdr3_length: 13; clone_size: NA; j_call: TRBJ1-1; v_call: TRBV5-6; cdr3_aa: CASNPGMNTEAFF; cdr3_nt: TGTGCCAGCAACCCGGGTATGAACACTGAAGCTTTCTTT
d_call: NA; cdr3_length: 16; clone_size: NA; j_call: TRBJ1-1; v_call: TRBV9; cdr3_aa: CASSILSTGSNTEAFF; cdr3_nt: TGTGCCAGCAGCATACTTAGTACAGGGTCCAACACTGAAGCTTTCTTT
d_call: TRBD1; cdr3_length: 15; clone_size: few; j_call: TRBJ1-5; v_call: TRBV6-6; cdr3_aa: CASSQDRASNQPQHF; cdr3_nt: TGTGCCAGCAGCCAGGACAGGGCCAGCAATCAGCCCCAGCATTTT
d_call: NA; cdr3_length: 14; clone_size: NA; j_call: TRBJ2-7; v_call: TRBV28; cdr3_aa: CASRARTEAYEQYF; cdr3_nt: TGTGCCAGCAGGGCTAGGACAGAAGCTTACGAGCAGTACTTC
d_call: TRBD1; cdr3_length: 15; clone_size: once; j_call: TRBJ1-2; v_call: TRBV18; cdr3_aa: CASSTYSGTGNGYTF; cdr3_nt: TGTGCCAGCTCGACATATTCCGGGACAGGGAATGGCTACACCTTC
d_call: NA; cdr3_length: 17; clone_size: NA; j_call: TRBJ1-4; v_call: TRBV4-3; cdr3_aa: CASSQEAGKITNEKLFF; cdr3_nt: TGCGCCAGCAGCCAAGAGGCAGGGAAAATAACTAATGAAAAACTGTTTTTT
d_call: TRBD2; cdr3_length: 17; clone_size: NA; j_call: TRBJ2-1; v_call: TRBV25-1; cdr3_aa: CASSSLGLAGVYNEQFF; cdr3_nt: TGTGCCAGCAGTTCCCTTGGACTAGCGGGTGTCTACAATGAGCAGTTCTTC
d_call: NA; cdr3_length: 15; clone_size: NA; j_call: TRBJ2-1; v_call: TRBV7-7; cdr3_aa: CASSRLASSNNEQFF; cdr3_nt: TGTGCTAGCAGCCGCCTAGCGTCTTCTAACAATGAGCAGTTCTTC
d_call: TRBD1; cdr3_length: 14; clone_size: few; j_call: TRBJ2-1; v_call: TRBV30; cdr3_aa: CAWNRDRGINEQFF; cdr3_nt: TGTGCCTGGAACCGGGACAGGGGAATCAATGAGCAGTTCTTC
d_call: NA; cdr3_length: 14; clone_size: NA; j_call: TRBJ1-1; v_call: TRBV11-2; cdr3_aa: CASSLVYGKTEAFF; cdr3_nt: TGTGCCAGCAGCTTAGTCTACGGGAAAACTGAAGCTTTCTTT
d_call: TRBD1; cdr3_length: 19; clone_size: NA; j_call: TRBJ2-3; v_call: TRBV7-9; cdr3_aa: CASSLVSGQGRPQADTQYF; cdr3_nt: TGTGCCAGCAGCTTAGTGTCGGGACAGGGTCGCCCCCAGGCAGATACGCAGTATTTT
d_call: NA; cdr3_length: 14; clone_size: NA; j_call: TRBJ1-4; v_call: TRBV5-4; cdr3_aa: CASSPGVTNEKLFF; cdr3_nt: TGTGCCAGCAGCCCGGGGGTCACTAATGAAAAACTGTTTTTT
d_call: NA; cdr3_length: 14; clone_size: NA; j_call: TRBJ1-5; v_call: TRBV6-5; cdr3_aa: CASSPRRVHQPQHF; cdr3_nt: TGTGCCAGCAGCCCCCGCAGGGTACATCAGCCCCAGCATTTT
d_call: TRBD1; cdr3_length: 14; clone_size: NA; j_call: TRBJ1-6; v_call: TRBV7-2; cdr3_aa: CASSYRGRNSPLHF; cdr3_nt: TGTGCCAGCAGCTACAGGGGTAGAAATTCACCCCTCCACTTT
d_call: NA; cdr3_length: 16; clone_size: NA; j_call: TRBJ2-7; v_call: TRBV21-1; cdr3_aa: CASSKSNKDRSYEQYF; cdr3_nt: TGTGCCAGCAGCAAATCAAACAAGGACAGATCCTACGAGCAGTACTTC
d_call: TRBD2; cdr3_length: 16; clone_size: few; j_call: TRBJ2-7; v_call: TRBV6-5; cdr3_aa: CASSSLLGGSRYEQYF; cdr3_nt: TGTGCCAGCAGTTCGTTGTTGGGCGGGAGTAGGTACGAGCAGTACTTC
d_call: NA; cdr3_length: 13; clone_size: NA; j_call: TRBJ2-6; v_call: TRBV12-5; cdr3_aa: CASGTSGANVLTF; cdr3_nt: TGTGCTAGTGGTACTTCTGGGGCCAACGTCCTGACTTTC
d_call: TRBD2; cdr3_length: 15; clone_size: NA; j_call: TRBJ2-7; v_call: TRBV9; cdr3_aa: CASSARDYTSYEQYF; cdr3_nt: TGTGCCAGCAGCGCCCGGGACTATACTTCCTACGAGCAGTACTTC
d_call: NA; cdr3_length: 17; clone_size: once; j_call: TRBJ1-3; v_call: TRBV25-1; cdr3_aa: CASSGRTATYSGNTIYF; cdr3_nt: TGTGCCAGCAGTGGAAGGACAGCTACATACTCTGGAAACACCATATATTTT
d_call: NA; cdr3_length: 13; clone_size: NA; j_call: TRBJ2-7; v_call: TRBV5-1; cdr3_aa: CASSLGSTYEQYF; cdr3_nt: TGCGCCAGCAGCTTGGGCAGTACCTACGAGCAGTACTTC
d_call: TRBD2; cdr3_length: 15; clone_size: NA; j_call: TRBJ2-3; v_call: TRBV5-1; cdr3_aa: CASSLVASGTDTQYF; cdr3_nt: TGCGCCAGCAGCTTGGTGGCTAGCGGAACAGATACGCAGTATTTT
d_call: TRBD1; cdr3_length: 15; clone_size: NA; j_call: TRBJ1-6; v_call: TRBV7-9; cdr3_aa: CASSPGDREGSPLHF; cdr3_nt: TGTGCCAGCAGCCCCGGGGACAGGGAGGGTTCACCCCTCCACTTT
d_call: NA; cdr3_length: 14; clone_size: NA; j_call: TRBJ2-1; v_call: TRBV4-3; cdr3_aa: CASSQDRLAYEQFF; cdr3_nt: TGCGCCAGCAGCCAAGATAGGCTAGCGTATGAGCAGTTCTTC
d_call: NA; cdr3_length: 15; clone_size: NA; j_call: TRBJ2-7; v_call: TRBV18; cdr3_aa: CASSLGTLSSYEQYF; cdr3_nt: TGTGCCAGCTCACTAGGGACTTTAAGCTCCTACGAGCAGTACTTC
d_call: NA; cdr3_length: 15; clone_size: NA; j_call: TRBJ1-4; v_call: TRBV6-6; cdr3_aa: CASSYGGSSNEKLFF; cdr3_nt: TGTGCCAGCAGTTATGGGGGCAGCAGTAATGAAAAACTGTTTTTT
d_call: NA; cdr3_length: 14; clone_size: NA; j_call: TRBJ2-7; v_call: TRBV5-6; cdr3_aa: CASWLTGPLYEQYF; cdr3_nt: TGTGCCAGCTGGCTGACAGGACCCCTCTACGAGCAGTACTTC
d_call: NA; cdr3_length: 15; clone_size: few; j_call: TRBJ1-1; v_call: TRBV7-2; cdr3_aa: CASSFITGQGTEAFF; cdr3_nt: TGTGCCAGCAGCTTTATCACTGGGCAAGGCACTGAAGCTTTCTTT
d_call: TRBD2; cdr3_length: 13; clone_size: NA; j_call: TRBJ2-7; v_call: TRBV6-1; cdr3_aa: CASRLAGVGEQYF; cdr3_nt: TGTGCCAGCAGGCTAGCGGGAGTAGGCGAGCAGTACTTC
d_call: TRBD2; cdr3_length: 17; clone_size: few; j_call: TRBJ2-1; v_call: TRBV11-2; cdr3_aa: CASLPWTSGGSNNEQFF; cdr3_nt: TGTGCCAGCCTACCTTGGACTAGCGGGGGCTCGAACAATGAGCAGTTCTTC
d_call: NA; cdr3_length: 16; clone_size: NA; j_call: TRBJ2-4; v_call: TRBV28; cdr3_aa: CASSYVGRLAKNSQYF; cdr3_nt: TGTGCCAGCAGTTACGTCGGTCGGCTAGCCAAAAACAGTCAGTACTTC
d_call: TRBD1; cdr3_length: 17; clone_size: NA; j_call: TRBJ1-2; v_call: TRBV13; cdr3_aa: CASSLGQTGGDSYGYTF; cdr3_nt: TGTGCCAGCAGCTTAGGCCAGACAGGGGGTGATAGCTATGGCTACACCTTC
d_call: TRBD1; cdr3_length: 16; clone_size: NA; j_call: TRBJ1-3; v_call: TRBV13; cdr3_aa: CASSLGTGRPGNTIYF; cdr3_nt: TGTGCCAGCAGCTTAGGGACAGGGCGTCCTGGAAACACCATATATTTT
d_call: NA; cdr3_length: 12; clone_size: NA; j_call: TRBJ1-2; v_call: TRBV30; cdr3_aa: CAWGDTDYGYTF; cdr3_nt: TGTGCCTGGGGGGACACTGACTATGGCTACACCTTC
d_call: NA; cdr3_length: 16; clone_size: NA; j_call: TRBJ1-4; v_call: TRBV5-1; cdr3_aa: CASSPQSQSHNEKLFF; cdr3_nt: TGCGCCAGCAGCCCCCAATCACAGAGCCACAATGAAAAACTGTTTTTT
d_call: NA; cdr3_length: 15; clone_size: few; j_call: TRBJ1-3; v_call: TRBV6-1; cdr3_aa: CASQERAGSGNTIYF; cdr3_nt: TGTGCCAGCCAGGAGAGGGCAGGCTCTGGAAACACCATATATTTT
d_call: NA; cdr3_length: 14; clone_size: few; j_call: TRBJ2-5; v_call: TRBV5-4; cdr3_aa: CASSLPGDQETQYF; cdr3_nt: TGTGCCAGCAGCTTACCAGGGGACCAAGAGACCCAGTACTTC
d_call: TRBD1; cdr3_length: 15; clone_size: NA; j_call: TRBJ2-1; v_call: TRBV5-6; cdr3_aa: CASSLGTGGWNEQFF; cdr3_nt: TGTGCCAGCAGCCTCGGGACAGGGGGCTGGAATGAGCAGTTCTTC
d_call: TRBD2; cdr3_length: 15; clone_size: NA; j_call: TRBJ2-1; v_call: TRBV6-4; cdr3_aa: CASSDPGLAINEQFF; cdr3_nt: TGTGCCAGCAGTGACCCGGGACTAGCGATCAATGAGCAGTTCTTC